This T cell receptor beta chain was documented in a study of early T cells in non-severe SARS-CoV-2 infection. Study overall: Chains stayed unpaired after sequencing of bulk RNA from unsorted whole blood. Overall study results and limits: Lookups in VDJdb leaned toward anti-spike CD8 responses and missed private and CD4 specificities.

Tagging with unique molecular identifiers was applied to individual cDNA molecules. TCRdb re-derived calls from the 5' RACE reads in MiXCR, one entry per CDR3 protein. The data show roughly 53,000 distinct CDR3 sequences, with approximately 10% seen just once and less than 25% held by the top ten. Notes on this clonotype: The antigen is undetermined.

In germline, CDR1 is SGHTA, CDR2 FQGNSA. V shed 5 bases and J shed 5 bases, with 9 bases lying between them. The CDR3 spans 12 residues. This clonotype was sampled from an adult who was a healthcare worker with PCR-confirmed SARS-CoV-2 infection or an uninfected control (not recorded which). The sequenced sample consisted of whole blood. The chain employs TRBV7-2 and TRBJ2-5, with unresolved D. For the CDR3, the DNA is TGTGCCAGCAGCCGCCCGGCTGAGACCCAGTACTTC. Translated: CASSRPAETQYF.